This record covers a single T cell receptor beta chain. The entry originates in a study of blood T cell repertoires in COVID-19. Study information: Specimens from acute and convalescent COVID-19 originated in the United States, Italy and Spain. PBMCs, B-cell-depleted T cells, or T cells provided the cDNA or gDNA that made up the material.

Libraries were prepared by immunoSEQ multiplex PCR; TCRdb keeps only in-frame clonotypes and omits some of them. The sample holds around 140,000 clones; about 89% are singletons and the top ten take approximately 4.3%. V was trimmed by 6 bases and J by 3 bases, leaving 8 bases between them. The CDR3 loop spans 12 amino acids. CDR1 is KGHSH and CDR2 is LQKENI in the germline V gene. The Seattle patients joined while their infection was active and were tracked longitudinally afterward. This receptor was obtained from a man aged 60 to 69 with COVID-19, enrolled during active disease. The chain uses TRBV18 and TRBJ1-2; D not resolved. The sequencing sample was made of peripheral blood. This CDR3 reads CASSLPDYGYTF. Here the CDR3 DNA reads TGTGCCAGCTCTCTCCCGGACTATGGCTACACCTTC.